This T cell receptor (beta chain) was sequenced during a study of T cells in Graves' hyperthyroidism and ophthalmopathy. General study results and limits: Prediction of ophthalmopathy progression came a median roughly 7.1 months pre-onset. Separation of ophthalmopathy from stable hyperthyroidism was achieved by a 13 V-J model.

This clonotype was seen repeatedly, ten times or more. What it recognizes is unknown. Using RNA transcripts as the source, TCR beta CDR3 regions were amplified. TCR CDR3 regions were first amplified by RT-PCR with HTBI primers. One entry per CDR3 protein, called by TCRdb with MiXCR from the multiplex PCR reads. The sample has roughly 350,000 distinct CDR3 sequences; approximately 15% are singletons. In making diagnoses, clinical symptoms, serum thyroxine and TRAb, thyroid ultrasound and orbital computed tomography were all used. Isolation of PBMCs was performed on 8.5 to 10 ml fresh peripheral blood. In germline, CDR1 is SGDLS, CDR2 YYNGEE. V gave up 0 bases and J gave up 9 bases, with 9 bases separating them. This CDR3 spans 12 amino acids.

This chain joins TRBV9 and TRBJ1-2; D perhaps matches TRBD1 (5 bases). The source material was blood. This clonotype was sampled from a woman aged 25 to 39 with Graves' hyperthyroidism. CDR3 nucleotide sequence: TGTGCCAGCAGCGTAGAAAGGGGTAGCTACACCTTC. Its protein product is CASSVERGSYTF.